The clone carrying this TCR beta chain has a count of ten or more. Its matching antigen is unknown. Regions amplified from RNA transcripts were the TCR beta CDR3 regions. A set of HTBI primers served as the primers for a first-round RT-PCR of the TCR CDR3. One entry per CDR3 protein results from TCRdb running MiXCR on the multiplex PCR reads. Of 350,000 to 450,000 distinct CDR3 sequences listed, roughly 14% are singletons. The sample comes from a study of T cells in Graves' hyperthyroidism and ophthalmopathy. Whole-study results and caveats: Blood also showed most of the thyroid clonotypes that were expanded above 0.001. Researchers report that a 13 V-J model separated ophthalmopathy from stable hyperthyroidism.

Graves' hyperthyroidism showing no ophthalmopathy progression within 18 months was considered stable. The PBMCs studied were ones that came from approximately 9.9 ml fresh peripheral blood. The TCR comes from a woman aged 60 to 75 with Graves' hyperthyroidism. Input material: blood.

The CDR3 region is CASSLKGGPGYEQYF. As DNA, the CDR3 is TGTGCCAGCAGTCTGAAGGGGGGACCAGGCTACGAGCAGTACTTC. This chain uses TRBV28 with TRBJ2-7, with D perhaps being TRBD1 or TRBD2 (6 bases each). The CDR3 extends over 15 amino acids. Trimming took off 5 bases at V and 3 bases at J, with 17 bases between the two ends. From germline, CDR1 is MDHEN and CDR2 SYDVKM.